The 11 T cell receptor beta chains listed next were all sequenced from one sample in a study. TCRdb re-derived calls from the 5' RACE reads in MiXCR, one entry per CDR3 protein. The sample lists about 59,000 distinct CDR3 sequences; roughly 20% were seen once. Cells sorted as Tregs were CD4+, CD25+ and CD127-/low. What was sequenced was tumor-infiltrating Tregs sorted from the breast tumor. Receptors originate from a female donor with breast cancer.

This clonotype was recorded many times. The genes are TRBV5-1 and TRBJ1-1; possible D gene TRBD1, 6 bases. The CDR3 consists of 13 residues. The V end was cut by 2 bases, the J end by 11 bases, with 16 bases between. Germline assignment: CDR1 SGHRS and CDR2 YFSETQ. CDR3 amino acids: CASSLGGGDMAFF. The CDR3 DNA sequence: TGCGCCAGCAGCTTAGGGGGAGGGGATATGGCTTTCTTT.

This clonotype was seen only a few times. V usage is TRBV20-1 and J usage is TRBJ2-3; D tentatively fits TRBD1 or TRBD2 (7 bases each). This CDR3 spans 14 amino acids. Trimming cost V 6 bases and J 7 bases, with 20 bases left between them. Germline V gene lookup returns CDR1 DFQATT and CDR2 SNEGSKA (reference sequence). The CDR3 DNA reads as TGCAGTGCGCTTCGAGCGGGGACAGTAAATACGCAGTATTTT. Amino acids: CSALRAGTVNTQYF.

This rearrangement joins TRBV11-2 to TRBJ2-1, with D possibly TRBD2 on 6 matching bases. This CDR3 is 13 amino acids long. The germline V gene encodes CDR1 SGHAT and CDR2 FQNNGV. Trimming pared 2 bases from V and 15 bases from J, leaving 17 bases between. DNA of the CDR3: TGTGCCAGCAGCTTACAGACCGGGACTGAACGGTTCTTC. It is translated as CASSLQTGTERFF.

This clonotype was seen a few times. The CDR3 nucleotides are TGTGCCAGTGACTCGGACAGACGAAACATTCAGTACTTC. As protein: CASDSDRRNIQYF. V is TRBV2 and J is TRBJ2-4; possible D gene TRBD1, 6 bases. The CDR3 runs to 13 residues. Germline assignment: CDR1 SNHLY and CDR2 FYNNEI. V lost 9 bases, J lost 6 bases, and 15 bases lay in between.

As for this clonotype: This could be a read error, since a much larger clone is one nucleotide away. The CDR3 DNA reads as TGTGCCAACAGCTTAGCAAGGTTGCAGTCCCACGAGCAGTACTTC. This encodes CANSLARLQSHEQYF. The V call is TRBV7-9, the J call TRBJ2-7; no firm D call. Germline V CDR1 and CDR2: SEHNR, FQNEAQ (reference sequence). This CDR3 is 15 amino acids long.

This clonotype was detected ten times or more. The rearrangement joins TRBV6-2 or TRBV6-3 to TRBJ1-2; a possible D gene is TRBD1 (5 bases). This CDR3 contains 15 residues. The V gene lost 5 bases and the J gene lost 5 bases, with 18 bases spanning the gap. Germline values: CDR1 MNHEY, CDR2 SVGEGT. The CDR3 loop reads CASSDPTQKGYGYTF. CDR3 coding DNA: TGTGCCAGCAGTGACCCGACACAAAAGGGGTATGGCTACACCTTC.

CDR3: CASRQYSGDEQYF. The CDR3 DNA follows: TGTGCCAGCAGGCAGTACTCAGGGGACGAGCAGTACTTC. The genes are TRBV7-9 and TRBJ2-7; TRBD1 might be the D (6 bases). Germline V lookup: CDR1 SEHNR, CDR2 FQNEAQ (reference sequence). Deletions cut 6 bases from V and 5 bases from J, with 14 bases between. The CDR3 is 13 residues long.

In its sample, this clonotype was seen many times. J is TRBJ2-3 and V is TRBV7-9, with unresolved D. In germline, CDR1 is SEHNR, CDR2 FQNEAQ (reference sequence). CDR3 length equals 15 residues. V lost 8 bases, J lost 4 bases, and 19 bases lay in between. The CDR3 DNA reads TGTGCCAGCCGCCCGCTGTTGCACGCCGCAGATACGCAGTATTTT. This gives the protein CASRPLLHAADTQYF.

This clonotype has only a few counts. This chain joins TRBV3-1 and TRBJ2-1; D may correspond to TRBD1 or TRBD2 (5 bases each). Trimming took off 5 bases at V and 10 bases at J, with 15 bases between the two ends. From germline, CDR1 is LGHDT and CDR2 YNNKEL (reference sequence). The CDR3 is 13 amino acids. CDR3 in DNA: TGTGCCAGCAGCGGGGACCCCCCATGGGAGCAGTTCTTC. This codes for CASSGDPPWEQFF.

This clonotype turned up a few times. The chain has TRBV6-5 and TRBJ2-7; 8 positions agree with TRBD2. This CDR3 has 15 residues. The V and J ends lost 7 bases and 1 base, in that order; junction bases with no gene match: 9. Germline V gene data show CDR1 as MNHEY and CDR2 as SVGAGI. The CDR3 DNA is TGTGCCAGCAAGCCCCCCTTAGCGGGGTCCTACGAGCAGTACTTC. Protein: CASKPPLAGSYEQYF.

At least ten counts were recorded for this clonotype. The V gene is TRBV5-1, the J gene TRBJ1-1; D is perhaps TRBD1 (5 bases). CDR3 size: 14 residues. V lost 4 bases and J 1 base, leaving 11 bases between the germline ends. CDR1 is SGHRS, CDR2 YFSETQ, per germline. In DNA, the CDR3 is TGCGCCAGCAGCCCAGGGATCTGGAACACTGAAGCTTTCTTT. This codes for CASSPGIWNTEAFF.